This TCR beta chain was captured in a study of T cells in Graves' hyperthyroidism and ophthalmopathy. General study results and limits: Prediction of ophthalmopathy progression came a median around 7.1 months pre-onset.

The CDR3 loop spans 16 amino acids. With 6 bases clipped from V and 4 bases from J, the junction kept 13 bases outside the gene matches. The germline CDR1 and CDR2 sequences are SGHAT and FQNNGV. Over 18 months, lack of ophthalmopathy progression marked Graves' hyperthyroidism as stable. RNA transcripts served as the template for amplifying TCR beta CDR3 regions. Carried out on the TCR CDR3, a first-round RT-PCR used the HTBI primer set. One entry per CDR3 protein, called by TCRdb with MiXCR from the multiplex PCR reads. The sample consists of 450,000 to 650,000 distinct CDR3 sequences, about 20% of them appearing once. Many counts were recorded for this clonotype. Its specificity is unknown.

The chain couples TRBV11-2 to TRBJ1-1; 8 bases fit TRBD1. Sequencing input: blood. The origin of this receptor is a man younger than 30 with Graves' hyperthyroidism. CDR3 DNA: TGTGCCAGCAGGTCAAGGGTTGGACAGGGCTTCACTGAAGCTTTCTTT. As protein: CASRSRVGQGFTEAFF. The complete variable domain, with remaining parts taken from reference TRBV11-2 and TRBJ1-1, reads EAGVAQSPRYKIIEKRQSVAFWCNPISGHATLYWYQQILGQGPKLLIQFQNNGVVDDSQLPKDRFSAERLKGVDSTLKIQPAKLEDSAVYLCASRSRVGQGFTEAFFGQGTRLTVV.